These T cell receptor beta chains were read from a single sample in a study of blood T cell repertoires in COVID-19. The data were produced by immunoSEQ multiplex PCR, yet TCRdb's version contains in-frame clones alone and is incomplete. The sample has 55,000 to 75,000 clones; 80% to 85% are singletons. Sequencing was done on a sample of peripheral blood. The receptors derive from a man older than 75 with COVID-19, enrolled during active disease. The CDR3 runs from the conserved cysteine through the conserved F or W. The order of the fields is V gene, D gene, clone size, J gene, CDR3 protein, CDR3 DNA. A D gene is named only where the DNA matches it firmly. Part of the rows lack a size; the others show once, few, many or a class for expanded clones.

V: TRBV10-1; D: NA; size: once; J: TRBJ1-6; CDR3: CASRARGGGNSPLHF; DNA: TGCGCCAGCAGGGCCCGGGGCGGAGGGAATTCACCCCTCCACTTT
V: TRBV19; D: TRBD1; size: NA; J: TRBJ2-3; CDR3: CASSPGDRADTQYF; DNA: TGTGCCAGTAGCCCAGGGGACAGAGCAGATACGCAGTATTTT
V: TRBV5-1; D: NA; size: NA; J: TRBJ2-3; CDR3: CASSLVSGQDTQYF; DNA: TGCGCCAGCAGCTTGGTTTCAGGGCAAGATACGCAGTATTTT
V: TRBV7-3; D: TRBD1; size: NA; J: TRBJ1-1; CDR3: CASSALTGDSTEAFF; DNA: TGTGCCAGCAGCGCCTTAACAGGGGACTCCACTGAAGCTTTCTTT
V: TRBV7-9; D: TRBD1; size: once; J: TRBJ2-5; CDR3: CASSAGPGTGVRYQETQYF; DNA: TGTGCCAGCAGCGCGGGTCCCGGGACAGGGGTCAGGTACCAAGAGACCCAGTACTTC
V: TRBV29-1; D: NA; size: NA; J: TRBJ1-4; CDR3: CSGRRATNEKLFF; DNA: TGCAGCGGGCGGAGGGCAACTAATGAAAAACTGTTTTTT
V: TRBV3-1/TRBV3-2; D: NA; size: NA; J: TRBJ2-1; CDR3: CASSRGRGPGVNEQFF; DNA: TGTGCCAGCAGCCGGGGAAGGGGTCCCGGAGTCAATGAGCAGTTCTTC
V: TRBV5-8; D: NA; size: NA; J: TRBJ1-2; CDR3: CASSFLENLYGYTF; DNA: TGTGCCAGCAGCTTCTTGGAGAACCTCTATGGCTACACCTTC
V: TRBV29-1; D: NA; size: NA; J: TRBJ2-1; CDR3: CSVEDDGGTDNEQFF; DNA: TGCAGCGTTGAAGATGATGGCGGGACCGACAATGAGCAGTTCTTC
V: TRBV11-3; D: TRBD2; size: NA; J: TRBJ2-2; CDR3: CASSRLARGGELFF; DNA: TGTGCCAGCAGCCGACTAGCTCGGGGCGGGGAGCTGTTTTTT
V: TRBV19; D: TRBD1; size: NA; J: TRBJ1-1; CDR3: CASSMRGRGRNTEAFF; DNA: TGTGCCAGTAGTATGAGGGGCAGGGGGAGAAACACTGAAGCTTTCTTT
V: TRBV13; D: TRBD2; size: once; J: TRBJ2-3; CDR3: CASSFGLAGGTDTQYF; DNA: TGTGCCAGCAGCTTCGGACTAGCGGGAGGCACAGATACGCAGTATTTT
V: TRBV11-2; D: NA; size: NA; J: TRBJ1-2; CDR3: CASSLVGYQGYGYTF; DNA: TGTGCCAGCAGCTTAGTCGGGTATCAGGGCTATGGCTACACCTTC